The rows below give T cell receptor beta chains drawn from one sample of a study of T cell repertoires in cytomegalovirus infection. One entry per CDR3 protein, called by TCRdb with MiXCR from the reads. The table lists about 200,000 distinct CDR3 sequences, more than 9% of them singletons, with about 4.6% in the top ten. The sample comprised PBMCs. The receptors shown here come from a human donor in good health (CMV status not recorded). Some clones in this sample may be carry-over from other donors' samples. The CDR3 runs from the conserved cysteine through the conserved F or W. D genes are given only for firm matches. Rows give clone size only sometimes, using once, few, many, or a class for an expanded clone.

j_call	v_call	d_call	clone_size	cdr3_nt	cdr3_aa
TRBJ1-1	TRBV5-1	TRBD1	many	TGCGCCAGCAGCTTGACAGGGGAGAACACTGAAGCTTTCTTT	CASSLTGENTEAFF
TRBJ2-1	TRBV20-1	NA	NA	TGCAGTGCTAGAGATACCGGTCGGGGTGAGCAGTTCTTC	CSARDTGRGEQFF
TRBJ2-7	TRBV7-9	TRBD1	many	TGTGCCAGCAGCTACGCCGAAGGACAGGGATTTTACGAGCAGTACTTC	CASSYAEGQGFYEQYF
TRBJ2-1	TRBV18	NA	NA	TGTGCCAGCTCAACCAGTAGCTCCTACAATGAGCAGTTCTTC	CASSTSSSYNEQFF
TRBJ2-1	TRBV24-1	NA	NA	TGTGCCACCAGTCGGACTAAAAATGAGCAGTTCTTC	CATSRTKNEQFF
TRBJ1-2	TRBV7-4	NA	NA	TGTGCCAGCAGCCCAGGTCGAGGGCAAGATGGCTACACCTTC	CASSPGRGQDGYTF
TRBJ2-5	TRBV5-6	NA	NA	TGTGCCAGCACCCACTCGGGGGCGGGCAGGGGGACCCAGTACTTC	CASTHSGAGRGTQYF
TRBJ2-5	TRBV28	NA	NA	TGTGCCAGCAGTTTAGCCCGGGGGGCGATTGGGGGGGAGACCCAGTACTTC	CASSLARGAIGGETQYF
TRBJ2-5	TRBV28	NA	NA	TGTGCCAGCAGTGTCCCATCTAGCCCAGAGACCCAGTACTTC	CASSVPSSPETQYF
TRBJ2-7	TRBV7-2	NA	medium-sized	TGTGCCAGCAGCCAATTCCCGCGGGGGCTAACGTACGAGCAGTACTTC	CASSQFPRGLTYEQYF
TRBJ1-3	TRBV7-2	NA	many	TGTGCCAGCAGCTTAGGGCCCCACGGGAACACCATATATTTT	CASSLGPHGNTIYF
TRBJ1-1	TRBV7-8	NA	many	TGTGCCAGCAGCTTGGGGTCGGTGAACACTGAAGCTTTCTTT	CASSLGSVNTEAFF
TRBJ2-5	TRBV6-2/TRBV6-3	TRBD2	many	TGTGCCAGCAGTTCCCCGGGAGGAGAGACCCAGTACTTC	CASSSPGGETQYF
TRBJ2-1	TRBV7-2	NA	many	TGTGCCAGCAGTTTAGGGGGGAATTACAATGAGCAGTTCTTC	CASSLGGNYNEQFF
TRBJ2-4	TRBV24-1	NA	few	TGTGCCACCAGTGAAACAGGGTCAGCCAAAAACATTCAGTACTTC	CATSETGSAKNIQYF
TRBJ1-1	TRBV7-2	TRBD1	many	TGTGCCAGCAGCTTTGGGACAGGGGGCGAAGCTTTCTTT	CASSFGTGGEAFF
TRBJ1-6	TRBV12-3/TRBV12-4	NA	many	TGTGCCAGCAGCCCAGGGCCGAGTTCACCCCTCCACTTT	CASSPGPSSPLHF
TRBJ2-5	TRBV7-2	NA	NA	TGTGCCAGCAGCTTAGCGGGGGGGGCAGGTAAAGAGACCCAGTACTTC	CASSLAGGAGKETQYF
TRBJ2-2	TRBV5-4	TRBD2	NA	TGTGCCAGCAGCTTGGGTACTAGCGGGAGACAAACCGGGGAGCTGTTTTTT	CASSLGTSGRQTGELFF
TRBJ2-1	TRBV5-1	NA	few	TGCGCCAGCAGCTTGGGGGGACGTCTTTTTACCCGCTACAATGAGCAGTTCTTC	CASSLGGRLFTRYNEQFF
TRBJ1-1	TRBV28	NA	few	TGTGCCAGCAGTTTAATTTCGAGGGATCGGGCTTTCTTT	CASSLISRDRAFF
TRBJ2-2	TRBV7-3	TRBD1	many	TGTGCCAGCAGCACCTGGACAGGGGTAGGAGAGCTGTTTTTT	CASSTWTGVGELFF
TRBJ1-2	TRBV11-2	NA	many	TGTGCCAGCAGCTTACAGCGAGAAGGCTACACCTTC	CASSLQREGYTF
TRBJ1-2	TRBV28	NA	NA	TGTGCCAGCAGTCCATTTCAGGAGGCGCGGGGCTACACCTTC	CASSPFQEARGYTF
TRBJ2-1	TRBV11-2	TRBD2	many	TGTGCCAGCAGCTTGTTGCTAGCGGGATCTTCAGGGTATGAGCAGTTCTTC	CASSLLLAGSSGYEQFF
TRBJ1-5	TRBV19	NA	NA	TGTGCCAGTACCAACCCGAGCCTAATAAGCAATCAGCCCCAGCATTTT	CASTNPSLISNQPQHF
TRBJ1-2	TRBV28	TRBD1	few	TGTGCCAGCAGGACCGGGACAGACTATGGCTACACCTTC	CASRTGTDYGYTF
TRBJ1-2	TRBV7-2	NA	many	TGTGCCAGCAGTCCAGGGGTGGGGATTTATGGCTACACCTTC	CASSPGVGIYGYTF
TRBJ1-3	TRBV6-2/TRBV6-3	NA	NA	TGTGCCAGCCGGACCGGGGGCTCTGGAAACACCATATATTTT	CASRTGGSGNTIYF
TRBJ2-7	TRBV7-2	NA	many	TGTGCCAGCAGCCACCCACAGGTTGGCTCCTACGAGCAGTACTTC	CASSHPQVGSYEQYF
TRBJ1-2	TRBV28	NA	many	TGTGCCAGCAGTTTTTGGGGGCCCGAGGTTTTAAGCTATGGCTACACCTTC	CASSFWGPEVLSYGYTF
TRBJ1-5	TRBV19	NA	NA	TGTGCCAGTAGTATAGTGGCCATGGGCAATCAGCCCCAGCATTTT	CASSIVAMGNQPQHF
TRBJ1-1	TRBV12-3/TRBV12-4	NA	NA	TGTGCCAGCAGTCACGTCCGGACAAGGGCAGTTGAAGCTTTCTTT	CASSHVRTRAVEAFF
TRBJ1-4	TRBV12-3/TRBV12-4	TRBD1	few	TGTGCCAGCAGCCCACAGGGGGCTTCTAATGAAAAACTGTTTTTT	CASSPQGASNEKLFF
TRBJ2-1	TRBV20-1	TRBD2	few	TGCAGTGCCCAAACCCGCGGGGGGAGCTCCTACAATGAGCAGTTCTTC	CSAQTRGGSSYNEQFF
TRBJ2-4	TRBV7-9	NA	few	TGTGCCAGCAGCCTCGCTTCTGGCATAGCCAAAAACATTCAGTACTTC	CASSLASGIAKNIQYF
TRBJ2-1	TRBV12-3/TRBV12-4	NA	few	TGTGCCAGCAGCCCCCTCGAGGCCGGGTCCTACAATGAGCAGTTCTTC	CASSPLEAGSYNEQFF
TRBJ1-1	TRBV4-2	NA	many	TGTGCCAGCAGCCAAGATCAACAAAATACCTTTCAGGACACTGAAGCTTTCTTT	CASSQDQQNTFQDTEAFF
TRBJ1-2	TRBV20-1	TRBD1	NA	TGCAGTGCAGCCCCGGGACAGCACAACTATGGCTACACCTTC	CSAAPGQHNYGYTF
TRBJ1-1	TRBV28	NA	many	TGTGCCAGCAGTCAGAGCCCGAACACTGAAGCTTTCTTT	CASSQSPNTEAFF
TRBJ2-1	TRBV19	TRBD2	many	TGTGCCAGTAGTATGGGACTAGCAGGCAATGAGCAGTTCTTC	CASSMGLAGNEQFF
TRBJ1-2	TRBV30	NA	many	TGTGCCTGGAGCGGCGATCAGAGGGGCTATGGCTACACCTTC	CAWSGDQRGYGYTF
TRBJ1-4	TRBV7-2	NA	many	TGTGCCAGCAGCTTAGTCGGGGCCGGTGAAAAACTGTTTTTT	CASSLVGAGEKLFF